This TCR beta chain was sequenced in a study of blood T cell repertoires in COVID-19. Study at large: COVID-19 samples, acute and convalescent, were from the United States, Italy and Spain.

V was clipped by 5 bases and J by 8 bases, with 8 bases between them. The CDR3 sequence is 12 residues long. Germline assignment: CDR1 KGHDR and CDR2 SFDVKD. How the authors handled the data: Nucleated cell number was recorded as an estimate derived from reference gene primer amplification. Method: immunoSEQ multiplex PCR; TCRdb's copy keeps in-frame clones and lacks some. D and trimming come from the DNA, and the V and J calls and clone size come from that table. The sample shows roughly 390,000 clones, 75% to 90% of them seen only once. This TCR was recovered from a young woman with acute or convalescent COVID-19. The sequencing sample was made of peripheral blood. This rearrangement joins TRBV24-1 to TRBJ1-4; D ambiguous. The CDR3 protein is CATSAREEKLFF. CDR3 in DNA: TGTGCCACCAGTGCTCGGGAAGAAAAACTGTTTTTT.